Listed here are 17 T cell receptor beta chains from one sample, sequenced in a study of blood T cell repertoires in COVID-19. TCRdb's copy holds only in-frame clones and misses some; the assay was immunoSEQ multiplex PCR. Of about 180,000 clones in the sample, around 86% were seen once. The sequencing input was peripheral blood. The receptors derive from a woman aged 25 to 39 with active or convalescent COVID-19.

The V call is TRBV19, the J call TRBJ1-1; 9 bases map to TRBD1. The ends lost 3 bases at V and 4 bases at J; junction bases unmatched: 3. Germline CDR1 LNHDA, CDR2 SQIVND (reference sequence). The CDR3 is 14 amino acids. The CDR3 nucleotides read TGTGCCAGTAGTATTTGGGGACAGGGCACTGAAGCTTTCTTT. Protein sequence: CASSIWGQGTEAFF.

The chain combines TRBV10-3 with TRBJ2-7, with 8 bases identical to TRBD1. Per germline, CDR1 ENHRY and CDR2 SYGVKD. The CDR3 is made up of 14 amino acids. V lost 7 bases to trimming and J lost 2 bases; unmatched junction nucleotides: 7. In DNA, the CDR3 is TGTGCCATCACCGTCGGACAGGGACCCTACGAGCAGTACTTC. Protein sequence: CAITVGQGPYEQYF.

This clone has only one observation. The V call is TRBV6-5, the J call TRBJ1-2, with 7 bases identical to TRBD1. Germline CDR1 and CDR2: MNHEY and SVGAGI. The CDR3 contains 13 residues. The ends lost 7 bases at V and 4 bases at J; junction bases unmatched: 6. The CDR3 loop is CASIPTGTYGYTF. DNA of the CDR3: TGTGCCAGCATCCCGACAGGGACCTATGGCTACACCTTC.

This sequence joins TRBV12-3 or TRBV12-4 and TRBJ2-7; unclear D gene. V was trimmed by 4 bases and J by 6 bases, leaving 13 bases between them. This CDR3 region has 13 residues. This chain's CDR3 is CASSSPAIAEQYF. CDR3 sequence (DNA): TGTGCCAGCAGTTCCCCCGCAATAGCCGAGCAGTACTTC.

The V and J genes are TRBV18 and TRBJ2-5; D is ambiguous. Trimming took 2 bases from V and 5 from J, leaving 6 bases between them. CDR1 and CDR2 from the germline V gene are KGHSH and LQKENI. CDR3 size: 12 residues. Here the CDR3 reads CASSPSGETQYF. The CDR3, as DNA: TGTGCCAGCTCACCATCCGGGGAGACCCAGTACTTC.

The chain links TRBV19 to TRBJ1-5; possible D gene TRBD1, 6 bases. This CDR3 region has 14 residues. Germline V gene data show CDR1 as LNHDA and CDR2 as SQIVND (reference sequence). With 4 bases removed from V and 0 bases from J, the gap between germline ends came to 7 bases. The CDR3, as DNA: TGTGCCAGTAGTAGCAGGGGTAGCAATCAGCCCCAGCATTTT. It specifies CASSSRGSNQPQHF.

The genes are TRBV13 and TRBJ2-5, with D maybe TRBD2 (6 bases). This CDR3 is 14 amino acids long. V lost 0 bases and J 5 bases, leaving 10 bases between the germline ends. Germline values: CDR1 PRHDT, CDR2 FYEKMQ (reference sequence). The CDR3 coding sequence is TGTGCCAGCAGCTTAGGGGGCGCGGGGGAGACCCAGTACTTC. This codes for CASSLGGAGETQYF.

V usage is TRBV14 and J usage is TRBJ2-1, with 9 bases matching TRBD2. Germline loops: CDR1 SGHDN, CDR2 FVKESK. The CDR3 contains 14 residues. V shed 5 bases and J 6 bases; nucleotides not matched to a gene: 5. The CDR3 is CASSRLAVLNEQFF. The CDR3, as DNA: TGTGCCAGCAGCAGACTAGCGGTTCTCAATGAGCAGTTCTTC.

The CDR3 DNA sequence: TGTGCCAGCAGCTTAGACAGGGCAAGCTACGAGCAGTACTTC. It translates to CASSLDRASYEQYF. V and J are TRBV11-3 and TRBJ2-7; D perhaps matches TRBD1 (5 bases). V was cut by 0 bases and J by 3 bases, with 9 bases left in between. The CDR3 has 14 amino acids. The germline CDR1 and CDR2 sequences are SGHNT and YENEEA.

This chain links TRBV5-1 with TRBJ1-2; TRBD1 might be the D (6 bases). Germline loops: CDR1 SGHRS, CDR2 YFSETQ. The CDR3 runs to 17 residues. Trimming stripped 1 base from V and 4 bases from J, with 20 bases between. CDR3 protein: CASSLSDRGFSSYGYTF. CDR3 DNA: TGCGCCAGCAGCTTGTCGGACAGAGGGTTTTCGTCCTATGGCTACACCTTC.

The sample holds one count of this clone. The chain employs TRBV7-6 and TRBJ1-3; 9 bases are shared with TRBD1. Germline V gene sequence: CDR1 SGHVS, CDR2 FNYEAQ. V gave up 4 bases and J gave up 0 bases; unmatched junction bases: 4. The CDR3 extends over 16 amino acids. The CDR3 protein is CASSSGTGISGNTIYF. CDR3 coding DNA: TGTGCCAGCAGCTCCGGGACAGGGATCTCTGGAAACACCATATATTTT.

This clone was seen only a few times. V usage is TRBV5-1 and J usage is TRBJ2-1, with TRBD1 matching 7 bases. This CDR3 contains 14 residues. V lost 1 base, J lost 10 bases, and 8 bases stayed unmatched. In germline, CDR1 is SGHRS, CDR2 YFSETQ. DNA of the CDR3: TGCGCCAGCAGCTTGACCACAGGGGTAGGGGAGCAGTTCTTC. Translated: CASSLTTGVGEQFF.

This sequence joins TRBV6-8 and TRBJ1-5; D is perhaps TRBD1 (5 bases). The CDR3 extends over 15 amino acids. Germline CDR1 MNHGY, CDR2 SAAAGT. The germline V and J ends were trimmed by 2 bases and 2 bases, with 10 bases remaining between them. The CDR3 protein is CASSYGSGGNQPQHF. In nucleotides, the CDR3 is TGTGCCAGCAGTTACGGCTCGGGGGGCAATCAGCCCCAGCATTTT.

The chain employs TRBV20-1 and TRBJ2-2; 10 positions match TRBD2. Germline CDR1 DFQATT, CDR2 SNEGSKA (reference sequence). This CDR3 is built from 15 residues. V trimming: 3 bases; J trimming: 7 bases; junction bases outside the gene matches: 8. The CDR3 coding sequence is TGCAGTGCTAGTGCAGCGGGAGGGCCTAACGGGGAGCTGTTTTTT. This sequence encodes CSASAAGGPNGELFF.

This chain links TRBV19 with TRBJ1-5; TRBD1 might be the D (6 bases). V was trimmed by 0 bases and J by 8 bases, leaving 14 bases between them. The CDR3 totals 15 residues. The germline CDR1 and CDR2 sequences are LNHDA and SQIVND (reference sequence). The CDR3 is CASSIDRQVREPQHF. In DNA form, the CDR3 reads TGTGCCAGTAGTATAGATCGACAGGTCAGAGAGCCCCAGCATTTT. Full variable domain (remainder filled in from reference TRBV19 and TRBJ1-5): DGGITQSPKYLFRKEGQNVTLSCEQNLNHDAMYWYRQDPGQGLRLIYYSQIVNDFQKGDIAEGYSVSREKKESFPLTVTSAQKNPTAFYLCASSIDRQVREPQHFGDGTRLSIL.

The chain has TRBV18 and TRBJ2-7; no clear D. Germline V gene sequence: CDR1 KGHSH, CDR2 LQKENI. The ends were cut back, 3 bases at V and 0 bases at J, with 3 bases in the middle. The CDR3 consists of 12 residues. This chain's CDR3 is CASSPSSYEQYF. DNA of the CDR3: TGTGCCAGCTCACCGAGCTCCTACGAGCAGTACTTC. The full variable domain, with the rest looked up from reference TRBV18 and TRBJ2-7, is NAGVMQNPRHLVRRRGQEARLRCSPMKGHSHVYWYRQLPEEGLKFMVYLQKENIIDESGMPKERFSAEFPKEGPSILRIQQVVRGDSAAYFCASSPSSYEQYFGPGTRLTVT.

V and J are TRBV19 and TRBJ1-2; D is unresolved. CDR1 is LNHDA, CDR2 SQIVND, per germline (reference sequence). The CDR3 has 13 residues. Deletions cut 3 bases from V and 5 bases from J, with 10 bases between. The DNA of the CDR3 is TGTGCCAGTAGTATCCAGGTGTTATATGGCTACACCTTC. Translation: CASSIQVLYGYTF.